One sample yielded the 24 T cell receptor beta chains listed below, sequenced in a study of T cell responses to AZD1222 COVID-19 vaccine. Assay used: immunoSEQ multiplex PCR; TCRdb lists only in-frame clones, some missing. The repertoire holds roughly 100,000 clones, with 88% as singletons. The material sequenced was peripheral blood, taken on day 0 of AZD1222 vaccination. These receptors were collected from an adult in good health.

The chain joins TRBV13 to TRBJ2-7; possible D gene TRBD2, 6 bases. This CDR3 region has 14 residues. The ends were cut back, 5 bases at V and 7 bases at J, with 18 bases in the middle. The germline gives CDR1 PRHDT, CDR2 FYEKMQ (reference sequence). CDR3 sequence (DNA): TGTGCCAGCAGCAAGGGGCGGCCCGCGGGGGAGCAGTACTTC. Amino acids: CASSKGRPAGEQYF.

The chain is built from TRBV24-1 and TRBJ2-1; 8 bases align to TRBD2. The length of the CDR3 is 16 residues. With V trimmed by 5 bases and J by 4 bases, 9 bases remained unmatched. The germline V gene encodes CDR1 KGHDR and CDR2 SFDVKD. The CDR3 DNA follows: TGTGCCACCAGTGGCTTGACTAGCGCGGCGTACAATGAGCAGTTCTTC. Amino acids: CATSGLTSAAYNEQFF.

Concerning this clone: The identical CDR3 is also encoded by other nucleotide sequences in the sample. V is TRBV2 and J is TRBJ1-3; 7 nucleotides line up with TRBD1. The germline V gene has CDR1 SNHLY and CDR2 FYNNEI. This CDR3 has 14 amino acids. Trimming took 6 bases from V and 0 from J; bases not matched to a gene: 2. In DNA form, the CDR3 reads TGTGCCAGCAGAGGACAGGTCTCTGGAAACACCATATATTTT. Its protein is CASRGQVSGNTIYF.

The chain combines TRBV7-9 with TRBJ2-7; D gene uncertain. Trimming stripped 5 bases from V and 1 base from J, with 6 bases between. There are 12 residues in the CDR3. Germline CDR1 and CDR2: SEHNR and FQNEAQ (reference sequence). The CDR3, as DNA: TGTGCCAGCAGCCTAGAGTCCTACGAGCAGTACTTC. It yields the protein CASSLESYEQYF.

This clone was recorded once. The junction departs from germline at one end; a sequencing error may be responsible. This sequence joins TRBV7-7 and TRBJ2-6, with a weak D call TRBD2 (5 bases). CDR3 length: 16 residues. Germline V lookup: CDR1 SSHAT, CDR2 FNYEAQ (reference sequence). The CDR3 coding sequence is TGTGCTAGCAGCTTAGTTTCCGGGACTGGGGCCAACGTCCTGACTTTC. This translates into CASSLVSGTGANVLTF.

The count of this clone is one. This chain joins TRBV29-1 and TRBJ2-5, with 7 bases identical to TRBD1. CDR1 and CDR2 from the germline V gene are SQVTM and ANQGSEA. The CDR3 runs to 14 residues. J was trimmed by 0 bases and V by 7 bases; bases with no gene match: 8. CDR3 DNA: TGCAGCGCGACGGGACAGTCTAACCAAGAGACCCAGTACTTC. This encodes CSATGQSNQETQYF.

The chain couples TRBV7-3 to TRBJ2-5; a possible D gene is TRBD2 (6 bases). Germline CDR1 and CDR2: SGHTA and FQGTGA. The CDR3 has 13 residues. Trimming removed 0 bases from V and 5 bases from J, with 7 bases in between. The CDR3 spells CASSLTEGETQYF. CDR3 coding DNA: TGTGCCAGCAGCTTAACGGAGGGGGAGACCCAGTACTTC.

The chain uses TRBV2 and TRBJ1-6, with D possibly matching TRBD1 (5 bases). V gave up 10 bases and J gave up 10 bases, with 11 bases separating them. The CDR3 runs 11 residues. CDR1 SNHLY and CDR2 FYNNEI come from the germline V gene. This CDR3 is CATGGDSPLHF. The CDR3 nucleotides are TGTGCCACCGGAGGGGACTCACCCCTCCACTTT.

This clone was detected only once. The V call is TRBV6-1, the J call TRBJ1-5; unclear D gene. The CDR3 is 13 amino acids. CDR1 and CDR2 from the germline V gene are MNHNS and SASEGT. The V end lost 2 bases, the J end lost 7 bases, and 9 bases lay between the germline ends. CDR3 nucleotide sequence: TGTGCCAGCAGTGAATTAGACCGGCAGCCCCAGCATTTT. It codes for CASSELDRQPQHF.

This chain connects TRBV6-5 to TRBJ2-5; a weak D match, TRBD2 (5 bases). The germline V and J ends were trimmed by 8 bases and 7 bases, with 20 bases remaining between them. The CDR3 is 14 amino acids. From germline, CDR1 is MNHEY and CDR2 SVGAGI. CDR3 nucleotides: TGTGCCAGCTCCCAGCCCTGGACTGCGGGGACCCAGTACTTC. Amino acids: CASSQPWTAGTQYF.

This clone was detected only once. The chain carries TRBV5-4 and TRBJ1-1; D not certain. Germline CDR1 SGHNT, CDR2 YYREEE (reference sequence). CDR3 length equals 11 residues. V was shortened by 0 bases and J by 8 bases, with 5 bases between the two germline ends. The CDR3 here is CASSLEAEAFF. The CDR3 region has the DNA TGTGCCAGCAGCTTGGAGGCCGAAGCTTTCTTT.

The V gene is TRBV4-1, the J gene TRBJ2-6; D is perhaps TRBD1 (6 bases). The CDR3 sequence is 17 residues long. In germline, CDR1 is MGHRA, CDR2 YSYEKL. V dropped 3 bases and J dropped 1 base, with 13 bases sitting between them. The CDR3 DNA reads TGCGCCAGCAGCCAGGGACACGCTCATTCTGGGGCCAACGTCCTGACTTTC. Amino acid sequence: CASSQGHAHSGANVLTF.

The table lists this clone with a few counts. This chain links TRBV11-3 with TRBJ1-5; D is unresolved. The CDR3 covers 16 residues. The ends were cut back, 1 base at V and 2 bases at J, with 12 bases in the middle. Germline V gives CDR1 SGHNT, CDR2 YENEEA. Here the CDR3 DNA reads TGTGCCAGCAGCTTAGTTAGGGTACGGGGCAATCAGCCCCAGCATTTT. Its protein is CASSLVRVRGNQPQHF.

CDR3 bases: TGTGCCAGCAGCCAAACCACGATGTCTCGTGAGACCCAGTACTTC. Protein sequence: CASSQTTMSRETQYF. The rearrangement links TRBV3-1 (or the pseudogene TRBV3-2) to TRBJ2-5; unclear D gene. Germline CDR1 LGHDT, CDR2 YNNKEL (reference sequence). The CDR3 extends over 15 amino acids. Trimming pared 2 bases from V and 5 bases from J, leaving 15 bases between.

The V and J genes are TRBV11-2 and TRBJ2-5; D gene unclear. The CDR3 is made up of 10 amino acids. Trimming shortened V by 5 bases and J by 3 bases, and 1 base separated the two germline ends. The germline gives CDR1 SGHAT, CDR2 FQNNGV. For the CDR3, the DNA is TGTGCCAGCAGCAAAGAGACCCAGTACTTC. This sequence encodes CASSKETQYF.

The chain combines TRBV19 with TRBJ2-3; 11 bases map to TRBD2. The junction had 9 bases not matched to a gene; V was cut back by 0 bases and J by 4 bases. The CDR3 contains 18 residues. From germline, CDR1 is LNHDA and CDR2 SQIVND (reference sequence). The chain's CDR3 is CASSIDSGLAGGSDTQYF. DNA for the CDR3: TGTGCCAGTAGTATAGATTCGGGCCTAGCGGGGGGTTCAGATACGCAGTATTTT.

This clone turned up a few times. The rearrangement links TRBV6-6 to TRBJ1-4, with D possibly matching TRBD1 (5 bases). Trimming took 5 bases from V and 0 from J, leaving 13 bases between them. Per the germline V gene, CDR1 is MNHNY and CDR2 is SVGAGI (reference sequence). This CDR3 spans 16 amino acids. CDR3 residues: CASSLTERPTNEKLFF. CDR3 sequence (DNA): TGTGCCAGCAGTCTGACAGAGCGCCCAACTAATGAAAAACTGTTTTTT.

The CDR3 reads CASSRGGQGPETQYF. The CDR3 DNA follows: TGTGCCAGCAGCCGGGGAGGACAGGGTCCGGAGACCCAGTACTTC. The chain joins TRBV6-5 to TRBJ2-5, with 8 positions matching TRBD1. This CDR3 region has 15 residues. Trimming removed 6 bases from V and 5 bases from J; junction bases left unmatched: 11. Germline V gene sequence: CDR1 MNHEY, CDR2 SVGAGI.

The chain is built from TRBV2 and TRBJ2-1; 10 nucleotides agree with TRBD2. Looked up from germline, CDR1 is SNHLY and CDR2 is FYNNEI. The CDR3 totals 15 residues. V lost 6 bases and J lost 5; bases outside the gene matches: 7. The CDR3 is CASRTAGGTNNEQFF. The CDR3 nucleotides are TGTGCCAGCAGAACAGCGGGGGGGACGAACAATGAGCAGTTCTTC.

The V call is TRBV19, the J call TRBJ2-7; D assignment may be TRBD1 or TRBD2 (5 bases each). There are 14 residues in the CDR3. Germline V gives CDR1 LNHDA, CDR2 SQIVND (reference sequence). The ends were cut back, 3 bases at V and 3 bases at J, with 12 bases in the middle. The CDR3 bases are TGTGCCAGTAGTATCGGGGCTATCTACTACGAGCAGTACTTC. Residues: CASSIGAIYYEQYF.

The chain employs TRBV12-3 or TRBV12-4 and TRBJ2-7; D is unclear. V dropped 3 bases and J dropped 4 bases, with 10 bases sitting between them. The CDR3 spans 13 residues. The CDR3 reads CASSLVATYEQYF. In DNA, the CDR3 is TGTGCCAGCAGTTTGGTTGCGACGTACGAGCAGTACTTC.

The chain links TRBV6-2 or TRBV6-3 to TRBJ1-5; the D gene is possibly TRBD1 (6 bases). CDR1 is MNHEY and CDR2 is SVGEGT in the germline V gene. Trimming left V 6 bases short and J 3 bases short, with 15 bases between. The CDR3 is 15 residues long. The CDR3 loop is CASRPGGGYNQPQHF. In DNA form, the CDR3 reads TGTGCCAGCAGGCCTGGAGGGGGATACAATCAGCCCCAGCATTTT.

This chain joins TRBV18 and TRBJ2-3; D unclear. This CDR3 has 15 amino acids. The V end was cut by 3 bases, the J end by 2 bases, with 12 bases between. Germline values: CDR1 KGHSH, CDR2 LQKENI. Written as DNA, the CDR3 is TGTGCCAGCTCACCGGACGGACCCGACACAGATACGCAGTATTTT. This encodes CASSPDGPDTDTQYF. Full variable domain (rest looked up from reference TRBV18 and TRBJ2-3): NAGVMQNPRHLVRRRGQEARLRCSPMKGHSHVYWYRQLPEEGLKFMVYLQKENIIDESGMPKERFSAEFPKEGPSILRIQQVVRGDSAAYFCASSPDGPDTDTQYFGPGTRLTVL.

V and J are TRBV2 and TRBJ2-1; 7 bases are a match to TRBD2. This CDR3 has 14 residues. V gave up 7 bases and J gave up 11 bases; unmatched junction bases: 14. Germline assignment: CDR1 SNHLY and CDR2 FYNNEI. The CDR3 bases are TGTGCCAGCATCTTGACTAGCCGGGGCAGTAAGCAGTTCTTC. Protein product: CASILTSRGSKQFF.